This T cell receptor beta chain derives from a study of blood T cell repertoires in COVID-19. For the study at large: Samples of COVID-19 (acute and convalescent) were obtained from the United States, Italy and Spain. Nucleic acid was either cDNA or gDNA, and it came from T cells, B-cell-depleted T cells, or PBMCs.

Original processing methods: Reference gene primer amplification in the assay estimated nucleated cell counts. The data were produced by immunoSEQ multiplex PCR, yet TCRdb's version contains in-frame clones alone and is incomplete. D and trimming come from the DNA, and the V and J calls and clone size come from that table. The profile covers 150,000 to 200,000 clones, with less than 90% appearing a single time and 20% to 30% taken by the ten largest. CDR1 and CDR2 from the germline V gene are DFQATT and SNEGSKA (reference sequence). CDR3 length: 11 amino acids. V was trimmed by 6 bases and J by 3 bases, leaving 6 bases between them. With respect to this clone: Other nucleotide sequences from this sample produce the same CDR3.

The material sequenced was peripheral blood. The sequence came from a man aged 60 to 75 with acute or convalescent COVID-19. The V gene is TRBV20-1, the J gene TRBJ1-3, with TRBD1 as a possible D gene (5 bases). This chain's CDR3 is CSARVGNTIYF. CDR3 nucleotides: TGCAGTGCCAGGGTTGGAAACACCATATATTTT.